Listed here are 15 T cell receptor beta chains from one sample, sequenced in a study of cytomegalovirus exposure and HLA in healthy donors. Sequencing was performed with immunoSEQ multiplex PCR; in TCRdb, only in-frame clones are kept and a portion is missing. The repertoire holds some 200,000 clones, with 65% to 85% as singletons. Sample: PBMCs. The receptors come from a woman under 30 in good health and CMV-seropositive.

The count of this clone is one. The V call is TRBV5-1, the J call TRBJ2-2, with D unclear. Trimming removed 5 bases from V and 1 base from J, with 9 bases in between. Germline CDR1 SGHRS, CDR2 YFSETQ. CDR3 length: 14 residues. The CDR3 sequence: CASSKQLNTGELFF. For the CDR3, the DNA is TGCGCCAGCAGTAAACAGTTGAACACCGGGGAGCTGTTTTTT.

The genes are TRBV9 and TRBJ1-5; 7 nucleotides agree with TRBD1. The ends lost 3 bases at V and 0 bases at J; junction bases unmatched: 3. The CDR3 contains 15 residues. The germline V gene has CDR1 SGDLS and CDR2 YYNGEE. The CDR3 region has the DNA TGTGCCAGCAGCGCTAGGGGGCTTAGCAATCAGCCCCAGCATTTT. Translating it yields CASSARGLSNQPQHF.

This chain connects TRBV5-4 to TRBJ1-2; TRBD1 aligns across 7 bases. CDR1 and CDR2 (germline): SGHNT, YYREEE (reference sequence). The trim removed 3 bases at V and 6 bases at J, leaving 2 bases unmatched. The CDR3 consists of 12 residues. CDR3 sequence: CASSSQGNGYTF. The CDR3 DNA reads TGTGCCAGCAGCTCACAGGGGAATGGCTACACCTTC.

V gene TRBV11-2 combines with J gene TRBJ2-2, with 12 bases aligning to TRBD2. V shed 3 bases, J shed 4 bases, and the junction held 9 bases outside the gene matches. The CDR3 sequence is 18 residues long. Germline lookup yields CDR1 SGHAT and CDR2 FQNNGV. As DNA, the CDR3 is TGTGCCAGCAGCTTGACCCCTACTAGCGGGGGGCTCACCGGGGAGCTGTTTTTT. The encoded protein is CASSLTPTSGGLTGELFF.

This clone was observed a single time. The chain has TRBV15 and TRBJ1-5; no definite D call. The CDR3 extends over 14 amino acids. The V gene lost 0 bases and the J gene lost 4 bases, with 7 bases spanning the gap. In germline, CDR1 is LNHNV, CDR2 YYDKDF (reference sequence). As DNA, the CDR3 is TGTGCCACCAGCAGAGAAATCATTAATCAGCCCCAGCATTTT. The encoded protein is CATSREIINQPQHF.

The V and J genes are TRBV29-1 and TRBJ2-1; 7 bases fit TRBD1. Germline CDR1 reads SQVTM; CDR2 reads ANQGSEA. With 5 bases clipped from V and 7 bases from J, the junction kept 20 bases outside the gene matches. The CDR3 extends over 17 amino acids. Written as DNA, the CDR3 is TGCAGCGTTCTTAACTTACAGGGGACGAGGGTTTCGAATGAGCAGTTCTTC. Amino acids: CSVLNLQGTRVSNEQFF.

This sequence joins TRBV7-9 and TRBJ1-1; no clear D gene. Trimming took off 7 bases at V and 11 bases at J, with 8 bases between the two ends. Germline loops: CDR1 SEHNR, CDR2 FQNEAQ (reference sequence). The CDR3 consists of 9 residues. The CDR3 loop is CASTPIAFF. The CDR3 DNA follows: TGTGCCAGCACCCCAATCGCTTTCTTT.

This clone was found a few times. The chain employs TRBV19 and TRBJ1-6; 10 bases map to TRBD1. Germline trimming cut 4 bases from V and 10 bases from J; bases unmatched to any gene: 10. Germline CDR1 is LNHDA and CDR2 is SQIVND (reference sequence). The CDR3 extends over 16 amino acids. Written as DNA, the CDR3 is TGTGCCAGTAGTAACCGACAGGGGGCGCCTTCCTCACCCCTCCACTTT. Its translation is CASSNRQGAPSSPLHF.

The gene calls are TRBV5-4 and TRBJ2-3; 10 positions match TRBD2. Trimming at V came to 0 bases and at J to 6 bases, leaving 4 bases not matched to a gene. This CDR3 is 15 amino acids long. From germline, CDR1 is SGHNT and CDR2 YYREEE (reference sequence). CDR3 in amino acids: CASSLELAGKDTQYF. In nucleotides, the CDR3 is TGTGCCAGCAGCTTGGAACTAGCGGGGAAGGATACGCAGTATTTT.

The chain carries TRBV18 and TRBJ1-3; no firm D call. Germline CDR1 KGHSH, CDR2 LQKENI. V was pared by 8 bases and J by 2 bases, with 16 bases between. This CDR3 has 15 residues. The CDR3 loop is CASQTQRVTGNTIYF. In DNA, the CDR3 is TGTGCCAGCCAAACCCAGAGGGTTACTGGAAACACCATATATTTT.

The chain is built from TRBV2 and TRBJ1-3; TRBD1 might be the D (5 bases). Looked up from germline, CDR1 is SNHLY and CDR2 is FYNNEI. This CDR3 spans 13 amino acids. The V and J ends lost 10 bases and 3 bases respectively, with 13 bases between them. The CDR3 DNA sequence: TGTGCCACCAGAACAGGCGGTGGAAACACCATATATTTT. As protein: CATRTGGGNTIYF. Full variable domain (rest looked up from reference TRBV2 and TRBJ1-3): EPEVTQTPSHQVTQMGQEVILRCVPISNHLYFYWYRQILGQKVEFLVSFYNNEISEKSEIFDDQFSVERPDGSNFTLKIRSTKLEDSAMYFCATRTGGGNTIYFGEGSWLTVV.

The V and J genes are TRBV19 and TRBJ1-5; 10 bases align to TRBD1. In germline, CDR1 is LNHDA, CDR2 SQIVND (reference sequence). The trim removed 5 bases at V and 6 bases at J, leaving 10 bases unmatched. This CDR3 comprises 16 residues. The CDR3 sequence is CASSFSGQGWFQPQHF. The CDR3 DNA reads TGTGCCAGTAGTTTTTCGGGACAGGGGTGGTTTCAGCCCCAGCATTTT.

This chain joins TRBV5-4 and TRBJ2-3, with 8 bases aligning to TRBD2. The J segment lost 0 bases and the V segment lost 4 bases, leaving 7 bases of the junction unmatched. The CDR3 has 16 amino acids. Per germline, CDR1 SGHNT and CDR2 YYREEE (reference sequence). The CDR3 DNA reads TGTGCCAGCAGCCCCAGGGTAGCGGGAAGCACAGATACGCAGTATTTT. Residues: CASSPRVAGSTDTQYF. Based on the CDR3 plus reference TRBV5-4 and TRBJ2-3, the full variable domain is ETGVTQSPTHLIKTRGQQVTLRCSSQSGHNTVSWYQQALGQGPQFIFQYYREEENGRGNFPPRFSGLQFPNYSSELNVNALELDDSALYLCASSPRVAGSTDTQYFGPGTRLTVL.

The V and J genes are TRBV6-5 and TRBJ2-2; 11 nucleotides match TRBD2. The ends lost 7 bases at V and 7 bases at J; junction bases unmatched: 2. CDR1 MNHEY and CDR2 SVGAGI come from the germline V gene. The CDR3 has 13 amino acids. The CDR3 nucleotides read TGTGCCAGCACTAGCGGGGGGAGCGGGGAGCTGTTTTTT. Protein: CASTSGGSGELFF.

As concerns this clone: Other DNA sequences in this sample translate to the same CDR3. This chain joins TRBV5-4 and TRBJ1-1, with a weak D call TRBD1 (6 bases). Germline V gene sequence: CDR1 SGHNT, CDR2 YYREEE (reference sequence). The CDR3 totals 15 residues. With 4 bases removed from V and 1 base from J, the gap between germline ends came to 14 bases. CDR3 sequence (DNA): TGTGCCAGCAGCGGAAACAGGGTTGGGAACACTGAAGCTTTCTTT. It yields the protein CASSGNRVGNTEAFF.